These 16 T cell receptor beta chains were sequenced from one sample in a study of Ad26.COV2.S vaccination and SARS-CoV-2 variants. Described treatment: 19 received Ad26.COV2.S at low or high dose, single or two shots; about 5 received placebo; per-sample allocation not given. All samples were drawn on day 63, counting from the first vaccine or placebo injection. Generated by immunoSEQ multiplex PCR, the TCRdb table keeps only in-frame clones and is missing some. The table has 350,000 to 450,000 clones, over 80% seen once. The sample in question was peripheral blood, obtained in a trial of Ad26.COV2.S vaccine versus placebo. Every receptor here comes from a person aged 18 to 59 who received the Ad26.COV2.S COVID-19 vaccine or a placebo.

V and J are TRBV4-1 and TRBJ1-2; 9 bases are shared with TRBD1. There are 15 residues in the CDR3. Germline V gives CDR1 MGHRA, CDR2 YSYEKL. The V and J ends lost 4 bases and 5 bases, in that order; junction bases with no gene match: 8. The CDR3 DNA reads TGCGCCAGCAGCCTCGCGGGACAGGGAAAATATGGCTACACCTTC. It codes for CASSLAGQGKYGYTF.

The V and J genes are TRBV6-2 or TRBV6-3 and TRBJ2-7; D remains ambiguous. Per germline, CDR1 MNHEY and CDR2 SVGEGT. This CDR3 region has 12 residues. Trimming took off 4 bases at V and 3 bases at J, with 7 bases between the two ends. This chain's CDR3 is CASSLYVYEQYF. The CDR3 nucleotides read TGTGCCAGCAGTTTATACGTCTACGAGCAGTACTTC.

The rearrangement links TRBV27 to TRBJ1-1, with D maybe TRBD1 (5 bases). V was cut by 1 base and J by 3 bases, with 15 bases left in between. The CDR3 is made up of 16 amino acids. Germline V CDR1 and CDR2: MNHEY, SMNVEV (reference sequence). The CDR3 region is CASSLLFGAGDTEAFF. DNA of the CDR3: TGTGCCAGCAGTTTATTATTCGGGGCTGGGGACACTGAAGCTTTCTTT.

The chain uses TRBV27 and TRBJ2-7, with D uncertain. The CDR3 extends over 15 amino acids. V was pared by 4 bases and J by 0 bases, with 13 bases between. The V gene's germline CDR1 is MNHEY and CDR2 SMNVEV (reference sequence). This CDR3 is CASSSKGIASYEQYF. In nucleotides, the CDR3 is TGTGCCAGCAGTTCTAAAGGTATCGCCTCCTACGAGCAGTACTTC.

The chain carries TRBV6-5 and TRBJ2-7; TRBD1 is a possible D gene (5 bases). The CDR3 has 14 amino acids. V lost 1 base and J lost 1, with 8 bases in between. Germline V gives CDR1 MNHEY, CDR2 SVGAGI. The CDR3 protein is CASSYFAGSYEQYF. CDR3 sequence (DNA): TGTGCCAGCAGTTACTTCGCAGGGTCCTACGAGCAGTACTTC.

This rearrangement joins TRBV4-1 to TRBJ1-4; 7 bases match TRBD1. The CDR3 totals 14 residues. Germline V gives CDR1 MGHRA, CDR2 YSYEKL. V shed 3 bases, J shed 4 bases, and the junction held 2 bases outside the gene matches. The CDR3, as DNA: TGCGCCAGCAGCCATGACAGGGTTAATGAAAAACTGTTTTTT. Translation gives CASSHDRVNEKLFF.

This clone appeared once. CDR3 coding DNA: TGTGCCAGCAGCTTCCGGGGCCCCGATAATTCACCCCTCCACTTT. Protein sequence: CASSFRGPDNSPLHF. The J gene is TRBJ1-6, the V gene TRBV7-2, with D possibly being TRBD1 (5 bases). The V end was cut by 3 bases, the J end by 5 bases, with 11 bases between. Looked up from germline, CDR1 is SGHTA and CDR2 is FQGNSA. This CDR3 comprises 15 residues.

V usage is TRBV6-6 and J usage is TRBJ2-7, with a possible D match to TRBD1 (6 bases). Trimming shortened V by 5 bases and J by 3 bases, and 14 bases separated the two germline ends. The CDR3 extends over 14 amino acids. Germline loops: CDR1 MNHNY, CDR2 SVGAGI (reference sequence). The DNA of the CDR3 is TGTGCCAGCAGTGGACGGGACAAAAACTACGAGCAGTACTTC. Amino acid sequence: CASSGRDKNYEQYF.

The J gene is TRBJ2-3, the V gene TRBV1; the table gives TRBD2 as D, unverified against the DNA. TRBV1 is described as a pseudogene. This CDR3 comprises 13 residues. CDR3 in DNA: TGCACCAGCAGCCCGAGCTTCGGGGATACGCAGTATTTT. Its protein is CTSSPSFGDTQYF.

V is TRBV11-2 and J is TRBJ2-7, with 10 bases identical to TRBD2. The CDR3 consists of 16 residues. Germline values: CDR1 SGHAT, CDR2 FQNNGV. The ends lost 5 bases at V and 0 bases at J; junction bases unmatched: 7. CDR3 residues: CASSRGLAVSSYEQYF. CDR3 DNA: TGTGCCAGCAGCCGAGGACTAGCGGTAAGCTCCTACGAGCAGTACTTC.

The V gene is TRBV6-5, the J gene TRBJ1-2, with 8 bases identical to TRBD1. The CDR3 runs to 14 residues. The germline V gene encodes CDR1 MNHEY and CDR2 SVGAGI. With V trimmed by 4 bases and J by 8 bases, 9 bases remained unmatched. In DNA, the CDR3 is TGTGCCAGCAGTTCAGGGGGCGCGACATCGGGCTACACCTTC. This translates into CASSSGGATSGYTF.

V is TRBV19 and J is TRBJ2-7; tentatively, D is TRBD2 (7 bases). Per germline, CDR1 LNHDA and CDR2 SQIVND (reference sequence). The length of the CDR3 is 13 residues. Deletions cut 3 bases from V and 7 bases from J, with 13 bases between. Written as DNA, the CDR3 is TGTGCCAGTAGTATGATCGGGGGGCAGGAGCAGTACTTC. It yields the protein CASSMIGGQEQYF.

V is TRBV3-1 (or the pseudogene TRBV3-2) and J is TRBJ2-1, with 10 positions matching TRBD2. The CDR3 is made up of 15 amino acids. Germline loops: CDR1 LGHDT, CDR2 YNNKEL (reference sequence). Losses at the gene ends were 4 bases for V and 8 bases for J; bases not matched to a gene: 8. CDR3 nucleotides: TGTGCCAGCAGCCGGCTAGCGGGGGATATCCATGAGCAGTTCTTC. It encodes CASSRLAGDIHEQFF.

The CDR3 is CASSLVPGSGELFF. CDR3 nucleotide sequence: TGCGCCAGCAGCTTGGTTCCGGGGTCCGGGGAGCTGTTTTTT. The chain employs TRBV5-1 and TRBJ2-2; a possible D gene is TRBD2 (5 bases). The V end was cut by 0 bases, the J end by 6 bases, with 9 bases between. CDR3 length equals 14 residues. Germline CDR1 is SGHRS and CDR2 is YFSETQ.

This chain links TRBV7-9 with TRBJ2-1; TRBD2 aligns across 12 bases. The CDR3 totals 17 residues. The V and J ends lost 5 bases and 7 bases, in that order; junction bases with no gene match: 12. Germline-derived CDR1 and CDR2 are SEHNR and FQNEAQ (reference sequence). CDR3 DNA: TGTGCCAGCAGCCCAACTCTACTAGCGGGGGGAAGAAATGAGCAGTTCTTC. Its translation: CASSPTLLAGGRNEQFF.

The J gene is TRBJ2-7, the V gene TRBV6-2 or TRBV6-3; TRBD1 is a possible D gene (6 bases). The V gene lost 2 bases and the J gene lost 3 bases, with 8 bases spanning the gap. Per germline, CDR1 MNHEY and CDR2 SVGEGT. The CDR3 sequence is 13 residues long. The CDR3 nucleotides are TGTGCCAGCAGTTACCGGACAGTCTACGAGCAGTACTTC. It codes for CASSYRTVYEQYF.